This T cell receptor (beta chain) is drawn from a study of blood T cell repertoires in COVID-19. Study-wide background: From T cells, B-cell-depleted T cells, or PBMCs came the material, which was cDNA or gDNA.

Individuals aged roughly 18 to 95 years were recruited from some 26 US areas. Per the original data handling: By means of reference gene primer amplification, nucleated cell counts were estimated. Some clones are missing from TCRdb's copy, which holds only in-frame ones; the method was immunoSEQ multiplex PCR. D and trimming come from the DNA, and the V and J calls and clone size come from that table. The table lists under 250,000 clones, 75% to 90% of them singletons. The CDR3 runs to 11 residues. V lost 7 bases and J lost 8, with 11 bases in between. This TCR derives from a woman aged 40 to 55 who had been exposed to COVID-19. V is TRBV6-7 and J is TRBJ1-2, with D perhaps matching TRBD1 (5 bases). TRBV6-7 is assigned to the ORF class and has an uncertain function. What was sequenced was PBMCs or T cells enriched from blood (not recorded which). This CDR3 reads CASNYGGGYTF. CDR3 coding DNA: TGTGCCAGCAACTACGGGGGGGGCTACACCTTC.